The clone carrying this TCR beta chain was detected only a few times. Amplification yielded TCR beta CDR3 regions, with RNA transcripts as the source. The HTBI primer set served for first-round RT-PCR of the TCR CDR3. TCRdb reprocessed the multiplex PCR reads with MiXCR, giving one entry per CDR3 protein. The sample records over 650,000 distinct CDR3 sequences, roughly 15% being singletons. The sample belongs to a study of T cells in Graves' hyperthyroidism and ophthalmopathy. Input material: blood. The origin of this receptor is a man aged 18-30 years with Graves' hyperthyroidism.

The CDR3 nucleotides are TGTGCCAGCAGTTTCATTCGACCGGGGGGTGAGCAGTTCTTC. It yields the protein CASSFIRPGGEQFF. The chain is built from TRBV27 and TRBJ2-1; 7 bases map to TRBD2. The CDR3 has 14 residues. Germline V gene lookup returns CDR1 MNHEY and CDR2 SMNVEV (reference sequence). The trim removed 3 bases at V and 9 bases at J, leaving 8 bases unmatched.